The rows below give T cell receptor beta chains drawn from one sample of a study of blood T cell repertoires in COVID-19. Profiling relied on immunoSEQ multiplex PCR, and the TCRdb table lists in-frame clones only, not all of them. The sample lists approximately 100,000 clones; more than 60% were seen once. The sequenced material came from peripheral blood. Source of these receptors: a man between 65 and 80 years old with active or convalescent COVID-19. Both conserved end residues are part of each CDR3. Each record gives: clone size, J gene, V gene, D gene, CDR3 DNA, CDR3 protein. D genes are given only for firm matches. The listing skips clone size in some rows; elsewhere it reads once, few, many or a size class.

>once|TRBJ1-5|TRBV30|TRBD1
TGTGCCTGCTCAACCGGGACAGGGGTGCAGCCCCAGCATTTT
CACSTGTGVQPQHF
>NA|TRBJ1-5|TRBV4-1|TRBD1
TGCGCCAGCACCTTGACAGGGGGCGTCAATCAGCCCCAGCATTTT
CASTLTGGVNQPQHF
>NA|TRBJ2-7|TRBV3-1/TRBV3-2|NA
TGTGCCAGCAGCCCCGAGTTTACCTACGAGCAGTACTTC
CASSPEFTYEQYF
>NA|TRBJ1-2|TRBV28|NA
TGTGCCAGCAGTTTCCCGGGACATTCTAACTATGGCTACACCTTC
CASSFPGHSNYGYTF
>NA|TRBJ2-5|TRBV7-7|NA
TGTGCTAGCAGCACTCAGGAGGAGGAGACCCAGTACTTC
CASSTQEEETQYF
>NA|TRBJ2-5|TRBV11-2|TRBD2
TGTGCCAGCAGCCCCCTTAGCGGGGGGGCAGCGCAGTACCAAGAGACCCAGTACTTC
CASSPLSGGAAQYQETQYF
>NA|TRBJ1-1|TRBV2|TRBD1
TGTGCCAGCAGCTCCGGGACAGGGTTAGCTGAAGCTTTCTTT
CASSSGTGLAEAFF
>NA|TRBJ2-1|TRBV10-1|TRBD2
TGCGCCAGCAGTCCCGGGACTAGAGGATCTCTCAATGAGCAGTTCTTC
CASSPGTRGSLNEQFF
>NA|TRBJ2-3|TRBV6-1|NA
TGTGCCAGCAGTGAAGGGTCAGGGAAGGTAGATACGCAGTATTTT
CASSEGSGKVDTQYF
>NA|TRBJ2-7|TRBV28|TRBD1
TGTGCCAGCAGTTTATTACAGGGGGGTGGGTACGAGCAGTACTTC
CASSLLQGGGYEQYF
>few|TRBJ2-7|TRBV7-8|NA
TGTGCCAGCAGCTTAGTCCCTCCTAATAAAGCCTACGAGCAGTACTTC
CASSLVPPNKAYEQYF
>NA|TRBJ2-1|TRBV11-3|TRBD1
TGTGCCAGCAGCTTAGAGGCAGGGGGTAGGGGCCCATTTTCCTACAATGAGCAGTTCTTC
CASSLEAGGRGPFSYNEQFF
>few|TRBJ2-2|TRBV5-1|NA
TGCGCCAGCAGCTTGCATCGCGGTACGAACACCGGGGAGCTGTTTTTT
CASSLHRGTNTGELFF
>NA|TRBJ2-7|TRBV18|NA
TGTGCCAGCTCACCAGTACAGACCTCCTACGAGCAGTACTTC
CASSPVQTSYEQYF
>few|TRBJ2-7|TRBV15|NA
TGTGCCACCAGCAGAGACCGAGGGACTTTCTCCTACGAGCAGTACTTC
CATSRDRGTFSYEQYF
>once|TRBJ2-3|TRBV28|TRBD1
TGTGCCAGCAGCAACCCCGACAGGGGTGTGTATACGCAGTATTTT
CASSNPDRGVYTQYF
>few|TRBJ2-3|TRBV24-1|TRBD2
TGTGCCACCAGTGCTAGCGGGGGGGCAGATACGCAGTATTTT
CATSASGGADTQYF
>NA|TRBJ2-7|TRBV10-3|NA
TGTGCCGTTGGGTTGGGAGACGAGCAGTACTTC
CAVGLGDEQYF
>NA|TRBJ1-3|TRBV7-3|NA
TGTGCCAGCAGCACCCCAGGAATGCCCATATATTTT
CASSTPGMPIYF
>once|TRBJ1-2|TRBV6-5|TRBD1
TGTGCCAGCAGTAGGAAACCGGGACAGGGGGATGGCTACACCTTC
CASSRKPGQGDGYTF
>NA|TRBJ1-1|TRBV5-1|TRBD1
TGCGCCAGCAGCTCGCGGGACAGGGATAACACTGAAGCTTTCTTT
CASSSRDRDNTEAFF
>NA|TRBJ2-1|TRBV7-9|TRBD2
TGTGCCAGCAGCCCTTCTAGCGGGATCGGGGGGCAGTTCTTC
CASSPSSGIGGQFF
>NA|TRBJ1-1|TRBV5-6|TRBD1
TGTGCCAGCAGCTTATCAGGGGGGAACACTGAAGCTTTCTTT
CASSLSGGNTEAFF
>NA|TRBJ2-1|TRBV10-1|NA
TGCGCCAGCAGTGACTTTGGACTAGATGGACAGATACGACAGTTCTTC
CASSDFGLDGQIRQFF
>NA|TRBJ2-3|TRBV7-2|NA
TGTGCCAGCAGCTTAGATGGGGGCGTGATAGATACGCAGTATTTT
CASSLDGGVIDTQYF
>NA|TRBJ1-1|TRBV5-1|TRBD1
TGCGCCAGCAGCCACGGACAGGAGGGAAACACTGAAGCTTTCTTT
CASSHGQEGNTEAFF
>NA|TRBJ1-5|TRBV4-1|NA
TGCGCCAGCAGCCGAGTAAGCAATCAGCCCCAGCATTTT
CASSRVSNQPQHF
>NA|TRBJ2-7|TRBV5-1|NA
TGCGCCAGCAGCTTGCAGGGAGGCGGCAACGAGCAGTACTTC
CASSLQGGGNEQYF
>NA|TRBJ1-3|TRBV5-8|NA
TGTGCCAGCAGCTTAGGGGGATCTGGAAACACCATATATTTT
CASSLGGSGNTIYF
>NA|TRBJ2-1|TRBV3-1/TRBV3-2|TRBD2
TGTGCCAGCAGCCGCGGACTAGTGGGGTTTGTTGGCAATGAGCAGTTCTTC
CASSRGLVGFVGNEQFF
>few|TRBJ2-2|TRBV4-2|TRBD2
TGTGCCAGCAGTCCACTAGCGGGGCAGAACACCGGGGAGCTGTTTTTT
CASSPLAGQNTGELFF
>NA|TRBJ2-5|TRBV7-9|NA
TGTGCCAGCACCCCGTACCAAGAGACCCAGTACTTC
CASTPYQETQYF
>many|TRBJ2-3|TRBV19|NA
TGTGCCAGTAGTATCGTCGGGGGGCAGACAGATACGCAGTATTTT
CASSIVGGQTDTQYF
>NA|TRBJ2-7|TRBV7-2|TRBD2
TGTGCCAGCAGCTTAGGGCGGGGGGGGCTTTACGAGCAGTACTTC
CASSLGRGGLYEQYF
>NA|TRBJ2-2|TRBV5-8|NA
TGTGCCAGCAGCTTGAAAAGGCGGGGCGGGACAGCCTCAGCCGGGGAGCTGTTTTTT
CASSLKRRGGTASAGELFF
>once|TRBJ2-5|TRBV5-4|NA
TGTGCCAGCAGGACAGGAACCCAAGAGACCCAGTACTTC
CASRTGTQETQYF
>NA|TRBJ1-2|TRBV13|NA
TGTGCCAGCAGCTTAGGCATACGGGGGGCAAATGGCTACACCTTC
CASSLGIRGANGYTF
>NA|TRBJ2-1|TRBV24-1|NA
TGTGCCACCAGTGAGATCCGGCCTCGGGATGAGAAGCAGTTCTTC
CATSEIRPRDEKQFF
>NA|TRBJ2-5|TRBV29-1|NA
TGCAGCGTTGAGTATCGTGTAGAGACCCAGTACTTC
CSVEYRVETQYF
>once|TRBJ2-6|TRBV28|TRBD1
TGTGCCAGCGGGAGACAGGGTGCCAACGTCCTGACTTTC
CASGRQGANVLTF
>NA|TRBJ1-1|TRBV2|NA
TGTGCCAGCACCCAGGGATTTGGCACTGAAGCTTTCTTT
CASTQGFGTEAFF
>NA|TRBJ1-2|TRBV3-1/TRBV3-2|TRBD1
TGTGCCAGCAGCCAAGCTTCCGGACAGGGGAACTATGGCTACACCTTC
CASSQASGQGNYGYTF
>NA|TRBJ2-7|TRBV4-1|TRBD1
TGCGCCAGCAGCCAATTTGGAACCGGGACAGGCTCCTACGAGCAGTACTTC
CASSQFGTGTGSYEQYF
>NA|TRBJ2-7|TRBV28|TRBD1
TGTGCCAGCAGGGGACAGGGTGACTACGAGCAGTACTTC
CASRGQGDYEQYF
>NA|TRBJ2-1|TRBV5-1|NA
TGCGCCAGCGCGACATATCAGGGGGGAGGCAATGAGCAGTTCTTC
CASATYQGGGNEQFF
>NA|TRBJ2-1|TRBV7-8|NA
TGTGCCAGCAGCTTTAGTGTGGTAAATGAGCAGTTCTTC
CASSFSVVNEQFF
>NA|TRBJ2-5|TRBV9|NA
TGTGCCAGCAGCGTACTCGGGGTACCCACGGAGACCCAGTACTTC
CASSVLGVPTETQYF
>NA|TRBJ1-4|TRBV12-5|TRBD1
TGTGCTAGTGCTAAAGCCGGGACAGGGGGCGAAAAACTGTTTTTT
CASAKAGTGGEKLFF
>NA|TRBJ2-1|TRBV24-1|TRBD1
TGTGCCACCAGTGATTTAGTAGGACAGGTCAATGAGCAGTTCTTC
CATSDLVGQVNEQFF
>once|TRBJ1-3|TRBV5-6|NA
TGTGCCAGCAGCTTGTCGAACGGGGTTTCTTGGACCATATATTTT
CASSLSNGVSWTIYF
>NA|TRBJ2-7|TRBV29-1|NA
TGCAGCGTGAAGGACGGGGGGCGCTACGAGCAGTACTTC
CSVKDGGRYEQYF
>NA|TRBJ1-1|TRBV6-6|TRBD1
TGTGCCAGCAGTCGGCTAGGGACAGGAACGGGTGGAGAAGCTTTCTTT
CASSRLGTGTGGEAFF
>NA|TRBJ1-6|TRBV7-9|NA
TGTGCCAGCAGCCGTCTTAATTCACCCCTCCACTTT
CASSRLNSPLHF
>NA|TRBJ1-5|TRBV6-5|NA
TGTGCCAGCAGAAAGGACAGCAAGAATCAGCCCCAGCATTTT
CASRKDSKNQPQHF
>NA|TRBJ1-1|TRBV6-5|NA
TGTGCCAGCGGACATCTTGAAGCTTTCTTT
CASGHLEAFF
>NA|TRBJ1-1|TRBV7-8|TRBD1
TGTGCCAGCAGCCTCCTACAGGGGATAGAAACTGAAGCTTTCTTT
CASSLLQGIETEAFF